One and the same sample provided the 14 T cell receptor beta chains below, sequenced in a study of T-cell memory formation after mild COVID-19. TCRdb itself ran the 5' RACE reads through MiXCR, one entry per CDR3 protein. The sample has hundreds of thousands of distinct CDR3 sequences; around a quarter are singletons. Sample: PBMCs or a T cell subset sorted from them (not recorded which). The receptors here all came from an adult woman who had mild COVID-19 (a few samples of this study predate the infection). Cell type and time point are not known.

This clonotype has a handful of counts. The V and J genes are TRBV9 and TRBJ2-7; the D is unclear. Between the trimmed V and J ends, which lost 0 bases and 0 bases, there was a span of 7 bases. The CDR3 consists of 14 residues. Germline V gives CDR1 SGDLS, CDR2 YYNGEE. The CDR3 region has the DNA TGTGCCAGCAGCGTAGGTTCAGACTCCTACGAGCAGTACTTC. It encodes CASSVGSDSYEQYF.

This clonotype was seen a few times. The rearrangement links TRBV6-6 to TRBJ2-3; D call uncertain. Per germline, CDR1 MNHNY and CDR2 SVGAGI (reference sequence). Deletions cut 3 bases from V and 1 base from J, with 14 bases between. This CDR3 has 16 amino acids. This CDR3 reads CASSYQSRAGTDTQYF. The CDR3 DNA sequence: TGTGCCAGCAGTTATCAGTCCCGGGCCGGCACAGATACGCAGTATTTT.

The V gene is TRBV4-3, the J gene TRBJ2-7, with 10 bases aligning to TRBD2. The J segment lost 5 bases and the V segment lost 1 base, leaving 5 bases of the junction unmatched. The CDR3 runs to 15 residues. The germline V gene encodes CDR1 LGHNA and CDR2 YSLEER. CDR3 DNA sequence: TGCGCCAGCAGCCAAGTTGGGACTAGCGTCCACGAGCAGTACTTC. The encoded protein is CASSQVGTSVHEQYF.

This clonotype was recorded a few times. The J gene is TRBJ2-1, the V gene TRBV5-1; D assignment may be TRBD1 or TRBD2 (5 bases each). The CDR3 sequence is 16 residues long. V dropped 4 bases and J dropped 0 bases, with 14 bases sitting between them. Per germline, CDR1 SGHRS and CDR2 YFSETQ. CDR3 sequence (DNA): TGCGCCAGCAGCCTCGGGACGGGTAACTCCTACAATGAGCAGTTCTTC. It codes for CASSLGTGNSYNEQFF.

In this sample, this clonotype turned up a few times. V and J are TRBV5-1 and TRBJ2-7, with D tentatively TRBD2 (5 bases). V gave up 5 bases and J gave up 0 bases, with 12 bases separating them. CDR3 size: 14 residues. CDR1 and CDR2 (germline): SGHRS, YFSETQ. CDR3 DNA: TGCGCCAGCAGATATATGGGGAGCTCCTACGAGCAGTACTTC. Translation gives CASRYMGSSYEQYF. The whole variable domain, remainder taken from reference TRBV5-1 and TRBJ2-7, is KAGVTQTPRYLIKTRGQQVTLSCSPISGHRSVSWYQQTPGQGLQFLFEYFSETQRNKGNFPGRFSGRQFSNSRSEMNVSTLELGDSALYLCASRYMGSSYEQYFGPGTRLTVT.

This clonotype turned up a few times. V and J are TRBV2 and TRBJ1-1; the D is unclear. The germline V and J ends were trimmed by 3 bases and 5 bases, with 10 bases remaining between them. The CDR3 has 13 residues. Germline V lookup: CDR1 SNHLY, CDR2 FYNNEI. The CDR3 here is CASSDEGLTEAFF. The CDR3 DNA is TGTGCCAGCAGTGACGAAGGGTTAACTGAAGCTTTCTTT.

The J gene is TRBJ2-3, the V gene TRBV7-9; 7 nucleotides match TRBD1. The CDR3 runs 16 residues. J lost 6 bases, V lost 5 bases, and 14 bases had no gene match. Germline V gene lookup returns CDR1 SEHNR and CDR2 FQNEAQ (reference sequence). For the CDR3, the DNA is TGTGCCAGCAGCGGATCCCCAGGGGGTGCCCGGGATACGCAGTATTTT. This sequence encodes CASSGSPGGARDTQYF.

The chain's CDR3 is CASSLAGPEQYF. The CDR3 DNA follows: TGTGCCAGCAGCTTAGCGGGACCCGAGCAGTACTTC. The gene calls are TRBV11-3 and TRBJ2-7; D assignment may be TRBD1 or TRBD2 (5 bases each). V shed 1 base and J shed 6 bases, with 7 bases lying between them. Germline V gene data show CDR1 as SGHNT and CDR2 as YENEEA. This CDR3 spans 12 amino acids.

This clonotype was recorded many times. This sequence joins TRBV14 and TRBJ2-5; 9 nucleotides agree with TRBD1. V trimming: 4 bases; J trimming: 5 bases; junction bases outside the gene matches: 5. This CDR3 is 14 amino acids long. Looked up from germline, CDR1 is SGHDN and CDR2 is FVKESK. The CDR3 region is CASSRNRGQETQYF. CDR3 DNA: TGTGCCAGCAGCCGAAACAGGGGGCAGGAGACCCAGTACTTC.

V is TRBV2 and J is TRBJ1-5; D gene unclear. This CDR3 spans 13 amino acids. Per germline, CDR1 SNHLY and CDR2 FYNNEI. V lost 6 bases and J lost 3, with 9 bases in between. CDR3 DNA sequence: TGTGCCAGCAGACGGACCTTCAATCAGCCCCAGCATTTT. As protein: CASRRTFNQPQHF.

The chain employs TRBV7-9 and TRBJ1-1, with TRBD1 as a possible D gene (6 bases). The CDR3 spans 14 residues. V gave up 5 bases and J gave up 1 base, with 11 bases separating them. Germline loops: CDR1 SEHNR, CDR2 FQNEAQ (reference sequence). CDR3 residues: CASSQKGGNTEAFF. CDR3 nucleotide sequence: TGTGCCAGCAGCCAAAAAGGGGGGAACACTGAAGCTTTCTTT.

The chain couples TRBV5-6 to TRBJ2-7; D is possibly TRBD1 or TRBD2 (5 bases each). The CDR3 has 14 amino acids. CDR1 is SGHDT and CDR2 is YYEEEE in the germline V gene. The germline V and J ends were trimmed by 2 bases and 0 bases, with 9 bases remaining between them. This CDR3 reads CASSFGARSYEQYF. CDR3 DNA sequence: TGTGCCAGCAGCTTCGGGGCCCGCTCCTACGAGCAGTACTTC.

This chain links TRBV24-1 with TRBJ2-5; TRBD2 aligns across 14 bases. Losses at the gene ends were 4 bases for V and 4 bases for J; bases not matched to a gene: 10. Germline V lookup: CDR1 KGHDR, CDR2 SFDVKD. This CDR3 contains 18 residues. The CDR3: CATSDGTSGRQRSETQYF. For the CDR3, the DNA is TGTGCCACCAGTGACGGGACTAGCGGGAGACAAAGATCAGAGACCCAGTACTTC.

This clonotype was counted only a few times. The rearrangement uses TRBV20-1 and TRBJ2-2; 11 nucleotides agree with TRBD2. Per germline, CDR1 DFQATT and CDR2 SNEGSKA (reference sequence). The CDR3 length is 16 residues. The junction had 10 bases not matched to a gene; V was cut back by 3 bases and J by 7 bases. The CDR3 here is CSASRLLAGAHGELFF. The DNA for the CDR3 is TGCAGTGCTAGTAGATTACTAGCGGGAGCGCACGGGGAGCTGTTTTTT.